This entry describes one T cell receptor beta chain. No antigen is known for it. This CDR3 is 12 amino acids long. Germline lookup yields CDR1 SEHNR and CDR2 FQNEAQ (reference sequence). Trimming shortened V by 2 bases and J by 7 bases, and 6 bases separated the two germline ends. This specimen belongs to a study of T cell responses to AZD1222 COVID-19 vaccine. General study results and limits: Scientists sampled the repertoires only once the peak T cell response had passed.

Clones were sequenced by immunoSEQ multiplex PCR, and TCRdb holds only the in-frame ones, with some missing. The sample includes tens of thousands of clones, roughly 89% of them seen just once. Sequenced material: peripheral blood, taken on day 0 of AZD1222 vaccination. This chain links TRBV7-9 with TRBJ1-5; D is unclear. This TCR was sampled from an adult in good health. The CDR3 DNA follows: TGTGCCAGCAGCTTAAGCTTCCAGCCCCAGCATTTT. Its translation: CASSLSFQPQHF.